This T cell receptor beta chain was sequenced during a study of blood T cells in healthy people across ages. This clonotype was detected ten times or more. The study recruited healthy Caucasian donors from Russia who were aged roughly 6 to 95. PCR was performed a second time for about 6 to 12 cycles using a sample-barcoded 5' primer and a J-beta primer mix. MiXCR was run by TCRdb on the 5' RACE reads, yielding one entry per CDR3 protein. The sample lists about a million distinct CDR3 sequences, roughly two fifths occurring once. V was trimmed by 4 bases and J by 7 bases, leaving 5 bases between them. The CDR3 has 11 residues. In germline, CDR1 is MNHEY, CDR2 SVGAGI.

This sequence originates from a man aged 18 to 35 in good health. This sequence joins TRBV6-5 and TRBJ2-1; D is uncertain. Sequenced material: blood. CDR3 nucleotide sequence: TGTGCCAGCAGTTTGATGAATGAGCAGTTCTTC. Translated, it gives CASSLMNEQFF.